A single sample gave rise to the 5 T cell receptor beta chains below, sequenced in a study of cytomegalovirus exposure and HLA in healthy donors (dated by TCRdb to the late 2010s). Library generation was performed with the immunoSEQ multiplex PCR assay. For the multiplex PCR, a mixture combining 60 forward primers for TCR Vbeta segments and 13 reverse primers for TCR Jbeta segments was used. Held by TCRdb, this immuneACCESS table contains in-frame sequences only and omits some clones. Under half of the omission traces to an unresolved V gene where checked; the cause of the rest is unknown. This sample lists roughly 250,000 clones; 75% to 90% were detected once. About 0.3% of the sample rests with the top ten. The sequencing input was PBMCs. Receptors were obtained from a girl aged 2 to 10 in good health and CMV-seronegative.

The chain joins TRBV28 to TRBJ2-1; possible D gene TRBD1, 6 bases. The V gene's germline CDR1 is MDHEN and CDR2 SYDVKM. The CDR3 sequence is 16 residues long. Trimming left V 5 bases short and J 4 bases short, with 18 bases between. The CDR3, as DNA: TGTGCCAGCAGTCCCCGCCAGGGGCGGCTATACAATGAGCAGTTCTTC. Translated, it gives CASSPRQGRLYNEQFF. The entire variable domain, with the rest obtained from reference TRBV28 and TRBJ2-1, is as follows: DVKVTQSSRYLVKRTGEKVFLECVQDMDHENMFWYRQDPGLGLRLIYFSYDVKMKEKGDIPEGYSVSREKKERFSLILESASTNQTSMYLCASSPRQGRLYNEQFFGPGTRLTVL.

The rearrangement uses TRBV19 and TRBJ1-6; TRBD1 matches at 9 bases. The V gene's germline CDR1 is LNHDA and CDR2 SQIVND (reference sequence). Unmatched junction bases numbered 2, after V lost 3 bases and J lost 8 bases. The CDR3 runs to 14 residues. CDR3 loop: CASSIRTGDSPLHF. In nucleotides, the CDR3 is TGTGCCAGTAGTATCAGGACAGGGGATTCACCCCTCCACTTT.

The genes are TRBV27 and TRBJ1-2, with TRBD1 matching 8 bases. Germline V gene sequence: CDR1 MNHEY, CDR2 SMNVEV (reference sequence). The V gene end was trimmed by 4 bases and the J gene end by 6 bases; junction bases not matched to a gene: 10. The CDR3 sequence is 15 residues long. The CDR3 bases are TGTGCCAGCAGTTGGTCGCAGGGGGCCATTGATGGCTACACCTTC. It translates to CASSWSQGAIDGYTF.

The gene calls are TRBV5-1 and TRBJ1-1; D is unresolved. Germline V gene lookup returns CDR1 SGHRS and CDR2 YFSETQ. The CDR3 sequence is 15 residues long. The ends were cut back, 0 bases at V and 3 bases at J, with 12 bases in the middle. The CDR3 coding sequence is TGCGCCAGCAGCTTGGTCGGGGTGAGGGACACTGAAGCTTTCTTT. It translates to CASSLVGVRDTEAFF.

The chain couples TRBV15 to TRBJ2-1, with D possibly TRBD1 on 5 matching bases. This CDR3 is built from 15 residues. The V end was cut by 3 bases, the J end by 2 bases, with 11 bases between. CDR1 is LNHNV, CDR2 YYDKDF, per germline (reference sequence). The CDR3, as DNA: TGTGCCACCAGCAGTGGACACGCAACCTACAATGAGCAGTTCTTC. Protein sequence: CATSSGHATYNEQFF. Filled out from reference TRBV15 and TRBJ2-1, the complete variable domain reads DAMVIQNPRYQVTQFGKPVTLSCSQTLNHNVMYWYQQKSSQAPKLLFHYYDKDFNNEADTPDNFQSRRPNTSFCFLDIRSPGLGDTAMYLCATSSGHATYNEQFFGPGTRLTVL.